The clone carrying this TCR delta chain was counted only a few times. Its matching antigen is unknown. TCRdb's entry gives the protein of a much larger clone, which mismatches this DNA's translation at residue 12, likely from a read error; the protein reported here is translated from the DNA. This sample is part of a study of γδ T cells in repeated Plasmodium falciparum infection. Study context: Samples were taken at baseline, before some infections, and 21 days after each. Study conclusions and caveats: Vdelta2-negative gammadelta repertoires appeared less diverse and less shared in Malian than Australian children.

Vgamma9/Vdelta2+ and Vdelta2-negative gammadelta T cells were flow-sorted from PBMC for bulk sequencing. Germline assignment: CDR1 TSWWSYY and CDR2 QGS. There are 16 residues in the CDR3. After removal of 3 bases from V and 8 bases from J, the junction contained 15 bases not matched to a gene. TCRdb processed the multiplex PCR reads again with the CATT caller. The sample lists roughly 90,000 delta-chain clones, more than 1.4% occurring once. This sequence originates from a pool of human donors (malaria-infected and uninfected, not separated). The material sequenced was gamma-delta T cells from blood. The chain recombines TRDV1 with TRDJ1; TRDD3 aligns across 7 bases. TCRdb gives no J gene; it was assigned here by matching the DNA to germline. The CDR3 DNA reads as TGTGCTCTTGGGGACTCACGCGGATGGGGGAATGAAAAACTCATCTTT. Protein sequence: CALGDSRGWGNEKLIF.